This T cell receptor beta chain was retrieved from a study of T-cell memory formation after mild COVID-19. The wider study: Each donor largely had its own TCR clusters. Study observations and caveats: Day 15 to 85 contracting clones showed balanced CD4/CD8; later expanders leaned CD4+. In pre-infection memory, a portion of responding clones appeared, which suggested that cross-reactive memory joined.

The germline V gene encodes CDR1 LGHNA and CDR2 YSLEER. Trimming took off 0 bases at V and 10 bases at J, with 15 bases between the two ends. The CDR3 runs to 14 residues. TCRdb reprocessed the 5' RACE reads via MiXCR and lists one record per CDR3 protein. The repertoire holds 350,000 to 500,000 distinct CDR3 sequences, with 15% to 20% as singletons. This clonotype has more than one count but fewer than ten. The antigen remains unidentified. V usage is TRBV4-3 and J usage is TRBJ1-1; D call uncertain. The receptor's source is a man between 18 and 29 years old who had mild COVID-19 (a few samples of this study predate the infection). Cell type and time point are not known. Sequencing was performed on PBMCs or a T cell subset sorted from them (not recorded which). CDR3 sequence (DNA): TGCGCCAGCAGCCAAGATTCTAGTGGAGCGTCAGCTTTCTTT. Amino acids: CASSQDSSGASAFF.